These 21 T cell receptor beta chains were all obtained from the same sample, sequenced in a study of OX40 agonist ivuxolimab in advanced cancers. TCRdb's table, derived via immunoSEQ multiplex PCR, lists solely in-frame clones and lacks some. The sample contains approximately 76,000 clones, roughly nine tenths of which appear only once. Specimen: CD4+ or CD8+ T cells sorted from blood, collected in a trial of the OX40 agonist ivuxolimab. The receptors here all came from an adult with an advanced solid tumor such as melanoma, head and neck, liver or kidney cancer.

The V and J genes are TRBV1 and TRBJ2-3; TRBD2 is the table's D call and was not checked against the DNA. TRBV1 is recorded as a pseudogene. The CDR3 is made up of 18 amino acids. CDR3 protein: CTSSRGGRLAGFTDTQYF. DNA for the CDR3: TGCACCAGCAGCCGCGGGGGTAGACTAGCGGGTTTCACAGATACGCAGTATTTT.

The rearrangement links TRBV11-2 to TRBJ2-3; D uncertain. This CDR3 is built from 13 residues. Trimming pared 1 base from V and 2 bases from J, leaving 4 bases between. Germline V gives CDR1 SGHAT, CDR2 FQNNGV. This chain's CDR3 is CASSLAFTDTQYF. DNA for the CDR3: TGTGCCAGCAGCTTAGCCTTCACAGATACGCAGTATTTT.

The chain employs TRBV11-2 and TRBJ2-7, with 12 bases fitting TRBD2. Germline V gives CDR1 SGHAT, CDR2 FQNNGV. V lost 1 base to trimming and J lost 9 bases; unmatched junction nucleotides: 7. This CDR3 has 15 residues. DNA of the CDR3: TGTGCCAGCAGCTTAGGGCTAGCGGGAGGGTTCGGGCAGTACTTC. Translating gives CASSLGLAGGFGQYF.

In DNA form, the CDR3 reads TGTGCCAGCAGCTTAGATGACAGGGAAATCTACGAGCAGTACTTC. Translation: CASSLDDREIYEQYF. The chain joins TRBV11-2 to TRBJ2-7; 7 bases are a match to TRBD1. Trimming removed 0 bases from V and 3 bases from J; junction bases left unmatched: 5. The CDR3 sequence is 15 residues long. From germline, CDR1 is SGHAT and CDR2 FQNNGV.

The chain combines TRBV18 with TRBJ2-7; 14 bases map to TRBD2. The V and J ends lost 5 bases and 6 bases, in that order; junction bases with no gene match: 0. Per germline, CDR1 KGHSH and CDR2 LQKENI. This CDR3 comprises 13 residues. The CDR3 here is CASSGTSGSEQYF. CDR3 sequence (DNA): TGTGCCAGCTCAGGGACTAGCGGGAGCGAGCAGTACTTC.

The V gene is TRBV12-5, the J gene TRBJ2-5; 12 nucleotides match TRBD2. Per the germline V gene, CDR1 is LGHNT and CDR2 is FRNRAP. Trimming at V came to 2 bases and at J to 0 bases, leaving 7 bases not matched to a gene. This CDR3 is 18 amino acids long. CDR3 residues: CASGLMGLAGNYQETQYF. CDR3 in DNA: TGTGCTAGTGGTTTGATGGGACTAGCGGGCAATTACCAAGAGACCCAGTACTTC.

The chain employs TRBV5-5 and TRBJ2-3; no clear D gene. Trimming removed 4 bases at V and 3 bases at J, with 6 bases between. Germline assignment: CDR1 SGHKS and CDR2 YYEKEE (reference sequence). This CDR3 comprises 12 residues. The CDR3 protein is CASSHATDTQYF. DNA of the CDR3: TGTGCCAGCAGCCACGCTACAGATACGCAGTATTTT.

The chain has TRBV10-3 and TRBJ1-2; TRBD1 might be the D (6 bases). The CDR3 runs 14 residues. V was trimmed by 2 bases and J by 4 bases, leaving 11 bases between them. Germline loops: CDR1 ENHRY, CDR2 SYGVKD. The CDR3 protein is CAISEPDRIYGYTF. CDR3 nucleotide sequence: TGTGCCATCAGTGAGCCCGACAGGATCTATGGCTACACCTTC.

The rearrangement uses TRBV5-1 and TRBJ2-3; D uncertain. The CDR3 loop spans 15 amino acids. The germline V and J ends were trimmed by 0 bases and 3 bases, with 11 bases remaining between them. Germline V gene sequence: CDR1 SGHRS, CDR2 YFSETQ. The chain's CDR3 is CASSLAGGGTDTQYF. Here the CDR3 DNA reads TGCGCCAGCAGCTTGGCCGGTGGCGGTACAGATACGCAGTATTTT.

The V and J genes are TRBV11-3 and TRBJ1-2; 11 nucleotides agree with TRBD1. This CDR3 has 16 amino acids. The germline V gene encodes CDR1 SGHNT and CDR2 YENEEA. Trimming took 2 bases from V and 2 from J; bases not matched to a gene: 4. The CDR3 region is CASSLRRTGGNYGYTF. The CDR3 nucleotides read TGTGCCAGCAGCTTACGGAGGACAGGGGGCAACTATGGCTACACCTTC.

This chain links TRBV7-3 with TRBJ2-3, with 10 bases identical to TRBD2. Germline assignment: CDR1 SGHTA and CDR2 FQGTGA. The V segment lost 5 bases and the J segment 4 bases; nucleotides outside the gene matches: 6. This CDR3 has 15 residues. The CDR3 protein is CASSPLAGVADTQYF. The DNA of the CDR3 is TGTGCCAGCAGCCCGCTAGCGGGAGTAGCAGATACGCAGTATTTT.

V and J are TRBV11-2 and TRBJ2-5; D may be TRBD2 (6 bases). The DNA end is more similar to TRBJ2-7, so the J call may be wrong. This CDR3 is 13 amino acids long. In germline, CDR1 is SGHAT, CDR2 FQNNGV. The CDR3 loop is CASSPSTSNEQYF. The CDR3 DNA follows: TGTGCCAGCAGCCCTTCTACTAGCAACGAGCAGTACTTC.

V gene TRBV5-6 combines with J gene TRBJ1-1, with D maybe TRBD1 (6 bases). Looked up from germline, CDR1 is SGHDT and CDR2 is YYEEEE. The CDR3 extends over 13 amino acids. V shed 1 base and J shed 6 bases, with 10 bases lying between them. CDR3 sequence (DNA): TGTGCCAGCAGCTTGCGGGGGCAGGCTGAAGCTTTCTTT. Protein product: CASSLRGQAEAFF.

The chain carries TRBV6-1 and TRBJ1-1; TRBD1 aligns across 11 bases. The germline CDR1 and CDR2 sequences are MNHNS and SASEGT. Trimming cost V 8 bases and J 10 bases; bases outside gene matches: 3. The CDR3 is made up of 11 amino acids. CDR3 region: CASGGQGVAFF. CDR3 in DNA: TGTGCCAGCGGGGGACAGGGGGTAGCTTTCTTT.

The CDR3 nucleotides read TGTGCCACCAGCGGAAGACAGGTCAATCAGCCCCAGCATTTT. Translating gives CATSGRQVNQPQHF. V gene TRBV15 combines with J gene TRBJ1-5; D might be TRBD1 (6 bases). V lost 5 bases to trimming and J lost 3 bases, with 11 bases between them. Per germline, CDR1 LNHNV and CDR2 YYDKDF (reference sequence). This CDR3 region has 14 residues.

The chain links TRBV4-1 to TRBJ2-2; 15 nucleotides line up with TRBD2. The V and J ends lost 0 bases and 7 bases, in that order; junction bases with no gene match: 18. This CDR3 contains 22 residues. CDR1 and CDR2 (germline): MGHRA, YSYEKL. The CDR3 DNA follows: TGCGCCAGCAGCCAAGACCTATACCGGGACAGAGGACTAGCGGGAGGGATCGGGGAGCTGTTTTTT. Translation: CASSQDLYRDRGLAGGIGELFF.

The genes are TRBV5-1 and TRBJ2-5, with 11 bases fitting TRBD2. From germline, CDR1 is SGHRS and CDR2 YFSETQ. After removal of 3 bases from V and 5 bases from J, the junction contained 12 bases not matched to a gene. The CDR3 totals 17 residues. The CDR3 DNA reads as TGCGCCAGCAGCTGGCCTTTGATACTAGCGGGAGTGGAGACCCAGTACTTC. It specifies CASSWPLILAGVETQYF.

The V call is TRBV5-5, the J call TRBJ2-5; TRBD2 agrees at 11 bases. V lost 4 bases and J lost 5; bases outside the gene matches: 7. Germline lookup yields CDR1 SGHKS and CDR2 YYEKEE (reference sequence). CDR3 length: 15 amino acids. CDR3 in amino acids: CASSIAGGPLETQYF. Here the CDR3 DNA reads TGTGCCAGCAGCATAGCGGGAGGGCCGCTGGAGACCCAGTACTTC.

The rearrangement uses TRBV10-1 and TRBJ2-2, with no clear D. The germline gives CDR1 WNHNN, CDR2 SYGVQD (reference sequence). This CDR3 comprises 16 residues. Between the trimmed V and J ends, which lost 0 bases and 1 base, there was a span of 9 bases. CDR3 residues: CASSESRPRNTGELFF. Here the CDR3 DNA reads TGCGCCAGCAGTGAGTCGAGGCCGAGGAACACCGGGGAGCTGTTTTTT.

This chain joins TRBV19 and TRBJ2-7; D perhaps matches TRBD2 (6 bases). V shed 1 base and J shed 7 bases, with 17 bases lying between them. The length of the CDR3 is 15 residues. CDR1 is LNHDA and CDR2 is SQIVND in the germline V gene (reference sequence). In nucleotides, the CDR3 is TGTGCCAGTAGTATAGCTAGCGAGACGCCTAGAGAGCAGTACTTC. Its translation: CASSIASETPREQYF. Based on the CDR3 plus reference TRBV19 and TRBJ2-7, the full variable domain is DGGITQSPKYLFRKEGQNVTLSCEQNLNHDAMYWYRQDPGQGLRLIYYSQIVNDFQKGDIAEGYSVSREKKESFPLTVTSAQKNPTAFYLCASSIASETPREQYFGPGTRLTVT.

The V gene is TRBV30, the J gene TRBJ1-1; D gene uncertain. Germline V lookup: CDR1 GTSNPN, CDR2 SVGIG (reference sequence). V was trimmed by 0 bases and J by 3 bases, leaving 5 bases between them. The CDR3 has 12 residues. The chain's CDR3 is CAWSVQYTEAFF. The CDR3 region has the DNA TGTGCCTGGAGTGTACAGTACACTGAAGCTTTCTTT. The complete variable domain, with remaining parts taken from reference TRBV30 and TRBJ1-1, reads SQTIHQWPATLVQPVGSPLSLECTVEGTSNPNLYWYRQAAGRGLQLLFYSVGIGQISSEVPQNLSASRPQDRQFILSSKKLLLSDSGFYLCAWSVQYTEAFFGQGTRLTVV.